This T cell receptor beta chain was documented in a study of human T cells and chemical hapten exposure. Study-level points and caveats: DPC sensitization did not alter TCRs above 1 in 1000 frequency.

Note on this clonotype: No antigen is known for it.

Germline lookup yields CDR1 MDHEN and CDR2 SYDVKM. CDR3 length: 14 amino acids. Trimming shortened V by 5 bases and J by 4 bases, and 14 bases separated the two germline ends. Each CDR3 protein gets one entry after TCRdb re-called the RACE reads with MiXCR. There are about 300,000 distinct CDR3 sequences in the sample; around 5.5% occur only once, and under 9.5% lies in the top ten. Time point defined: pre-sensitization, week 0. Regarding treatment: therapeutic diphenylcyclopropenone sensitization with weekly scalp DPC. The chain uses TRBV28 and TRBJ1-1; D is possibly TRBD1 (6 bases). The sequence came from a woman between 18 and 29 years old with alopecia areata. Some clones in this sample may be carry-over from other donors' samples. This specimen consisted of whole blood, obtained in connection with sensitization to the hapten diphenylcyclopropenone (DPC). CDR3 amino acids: CASSTTGYSTEAFF. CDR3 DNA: TGTGCCAGCAGTACTACAGGGTATAGCACTGAAGCTTTCTTT.